The rows below give T cell receptor beta chains drawn from one sample of a study of vaccination effects on CD4 cells after COVID-19. Their antigens remain unidentified. Sequencing was performed with immunoSEQ multiplex PCR; in TCRdb, only in-frame clones are kept and a portion is missing. This repertoire shows roughly 25,000 clones, 69% found once; its top ten account for around 18%. Material: CD4+ T cells from PBMCs cultured with SARS-CoV-2 spike peptides, obtained before COVID-19 vaccination. These receptor sequences come from a human donor who had a prior SARS-CoV-2 infection. CDR3s include the opening cysteine and the closing phenylalanine or tryptophan. A D gene is named only where the DNA matches it firmly. Expanded clones are given a class, and other clones once, few, many or no size at all.

TRBD1	once	TRBV5-1	TRBJ2-7	CASSLLTGGNEQYF	TGCGCCAGCAGCTTGTTGACAGGGGGGAACGAGCAGTACTTC
TRBD1	.	TRBV29-1	TRBJ2-3	CSARPGTGLEDTQYF	TGCAGCGCCCGTCCCGGGACAGGGCTTGAAGATACGCAGTATTTT
.	.	TRBV21-1	TRBJ2-7	CASSPDRQRSYEQYF	TGTGCCAGCAGCCCTGACAGGCAGAGATCCTACGAGCAGTACTTC
TRBD1	.	TRBV18	TRBJ1-1	CASSPGTGGSHTEAFF	TGTGCCAGCTCACCAGGGACAGGGGGTTCCCACACTGAAGCTTTCTTT
TRBD1	.	TRBV18	TRBJ1-2	CASSPPDRVYGYTF	TGTGCCAGCTCACCCCCTGACAGGGTCTATGGCTACACCTTC
.	.	TRBV3-1/TRBV3-2	TRBJ1-2	CASSRQDNYGYTF	TGTGCCAGCAGCCGACAGGATAACTATGGCTACACCTTC
.	once	TRBV1	TRBJ2-3	CTSSTQLLAEPALTDTQYF	TGCACCAGCAGCACACAGTTGCTAGCGGAACCGGCTCTCACAGATACGCAGTATTTT
TRBD1	.	TRBV18	TRBJ1-1	CASSPPGTGYMGEAFF	TGTGCCAGCTCACCACCGGGGACAGGGTATATGGGGGAAGCTTTCTTT
.	.	TRBV3-1/TRBV3-2	TRBJ1-4	CASSQVFGTNEKLFF	TGTGCCAGCAGCCAAGTGTTTGGAACTAATGAAAAACTGTTTTTT
.	.	TRBV6-5	TRBJ1-1	CASSWVKNTEAFF	TGTGCCAGCAGTTGGGTGAAGAACACTGAAGCTTTCTTT
.	.	TRBV5-1	TRBJ2-6	CASSLISGANVLTF	TGCGCCAGCAGCCTGATTTCTGGGGCCAACGTCCTGACTTTC
.	.	TRBV19	TRBJ2-5	CASSISTSETQYF	TGTGCCAGTAGTATCTCCACTTCGGAGACCCAGTACTTC
.	.	TRBV25-1	TRBJ1-1	CASRQQGESEAFF	TGTGCCAGCAGACAGCAAGGAGAGAGTGAAGCTTTCTTT
.	few	TRBV7-2	TRBJ1-5	CASSLVDHQPQHF	TGTGCCAGCAGCTTAGTGGACCATCAGCCCCAGCATTTT
.	.	TRBV6-5	TRBJ1-5	CASVGQYNQPQHF	TGTGCCAGCGTCGGTCAGTACAATCAGCCCCAGCATTTT
TRBD1	few	TRBV27	TRBJ2-2	CASKLQGAVDGELFF	TGTGCCAGCAAACTCCAGGGGGCTGTCGACGGGGAGCTGTTTTTT
.	.	TRBV15	TRBJ1-6	CATSSETGYNSPLHF	TGTGCCACCAGCAGCGAGACCGGTTATAATTCACCCCTCCACTTT
TRBD1	.	TRBV12-5	TRBJ2-7	CASGSGQGTLLSYEQYF	TGTGCTAGTGGCTCTGGACAGGGAACCCTCCTTTCCTACGAGCAGTACTTC
.	.	TRBV7-9	TRBJ1-6	CASSSSGTSPLHF	TGTGCCAGCAGCTCCTCAGGGACTTCACCCCTCCACTTT
.	.	TRBV23-1	TRBJ1-3	CATDPPQGGGNTIYF	TGCGCCACCGATCCACCACAGGGCGGTGGAAACACCATATATTTT
TRBD1	.	TRBV11-3	TRBJ1-1	CASSPDRLNTEAFF	TGTGCCAGCAGCCCGGACAGGCTGAACACTGAAGCTTTCTTT
.	few	TRBV7-3	TRBJ2-1	CASSLTGSEQFF	TGTGCCAGCAGCTTAACTGGAAGTGAGCAGTTCTTC
.	.	TRBV2	TRBJ2-7	CASSETAYEQYF	TGTGCCAGCAGTGAGACAGCCTACGAGCAGTACTTC
TRBD2	.	TRBV7-9	TRBJ2-1	CASSKRTGTRNYNEQFF	TGTGCCAGCAGCAAAAGAACCGGGACTAGGAACTACAATGAGCAGTTCTTC
.	.	TRBV5-1	TRBJ2-3	CASSLAVGPGTDTQYF	TGCGCCAGCAGCTTGGCTGTGGGCCCCGGCACAGATACGCAGTATTTT
TRBD2	.	TRBV6-5	TRBJ2-5	CASTTLAGGETQYF	TGTGCCAGCACCACACTAGCGGGAGGTGAGACCCAGTACTTC
.	.	TRBV18	TRBJ1-1	CASSAGVPASNTEAFF	TGTGCCAGCTCAGCGGGGGTCCCAGCGTCGAACACTGAAGCTTTCTTT
.	.	TRBV11-3	TRBJ2-2	CASSTRQGGLGELFF	TGTGCCAGCAGCACCAGACAGGGAGGGTTGGGGGAGCTGTTTTTT
.	few	TRBV9	TRBJ1-2	CASSRTETYGYTF	TGTGCCAGCAGCCGAACAGAGACCTATGGCTACACCTTC
.	few	TRBV18	TRBJ1-5	CASSPATGDSNQPQHF	TGTGCCAGCTCACCAGCAACAGGAGATAGCAATCAGCCCCAGCATTTT
.	few	TRBV2	TRBJ2-7	CASSEAGYGQYF	TGTGCCAGCAGTGAAGCGGGATACGGGCAGTACTTC
.	.	TRBV20-1	TRBJ2-5	CSASLTGTQETQYF	TGCAGTGCTAGTTTAACAGGGACCCAAGAGACCCAGTACTTC
TRBD1	.	TRBV4-2	TRBJ2-6	CASSPGQGAGANVLTF	TGTGCCAGCAGCCCAGGGCAGGGGGCTGGGGCCAACGTCCTGACTTTC
TRBD1	.	TRBV25-1	TRBJ1-1	CASSETGTGGTEAFF	TGTGCCAGCAGTGAAACAGGGACAGGGGGCACTGAAGCTTTCTTT
.	.	TRBV30	TRBJ1-4	CAWSEGQRQKLFF	TGTGCCTGGAGCGAAGGCCAGCGTCAAAAACTGTTTTTT
TRBD1	.	TRBV7-8	TRBJ2-5	CASSLELGRGIRETQYF	TGTGCCAGCAGCTTAGAGCTTGGCAGGGGGATAAGAGAGACCCAGTACTTC
TRBD1	few	TRBV6-2/TRBV6-3	TRBJ2-7	CASSLTATSYRDRDQEQYF	TGTGCCAGCAGTTTGACCGCGACCTCTTACCGGGACAGGGATCAAGAGCAGTACTTC
TRBD1	.	TRBV24-1	TRBJ2-5	CATSLQGGETQYF	TGTGCCACCAGTCTACAGGGGGGAGAGACCCAGTACTTC
TRBD2	.	TRBV11-2	TRBJ2-1	CASSPTSGLFF	TGTGCCAGCAGCCCAACTAGCGGGCTGTTCTTC